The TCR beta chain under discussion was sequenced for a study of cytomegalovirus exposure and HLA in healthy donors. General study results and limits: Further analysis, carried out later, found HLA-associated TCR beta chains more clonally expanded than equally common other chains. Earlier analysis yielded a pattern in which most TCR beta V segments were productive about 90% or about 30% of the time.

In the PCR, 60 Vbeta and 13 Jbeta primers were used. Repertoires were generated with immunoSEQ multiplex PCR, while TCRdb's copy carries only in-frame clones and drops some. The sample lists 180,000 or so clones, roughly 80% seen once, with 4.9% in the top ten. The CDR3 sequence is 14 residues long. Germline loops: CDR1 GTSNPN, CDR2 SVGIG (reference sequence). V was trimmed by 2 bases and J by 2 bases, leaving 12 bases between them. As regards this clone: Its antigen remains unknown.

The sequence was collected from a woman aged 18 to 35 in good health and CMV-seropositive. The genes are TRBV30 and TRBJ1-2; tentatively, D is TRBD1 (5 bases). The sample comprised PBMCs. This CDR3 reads CAWSWEGRNYGYTF. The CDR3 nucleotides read TGTGCCTGGAGTTGGGAGGGGAGGAACTATGGCTACACCTTC.